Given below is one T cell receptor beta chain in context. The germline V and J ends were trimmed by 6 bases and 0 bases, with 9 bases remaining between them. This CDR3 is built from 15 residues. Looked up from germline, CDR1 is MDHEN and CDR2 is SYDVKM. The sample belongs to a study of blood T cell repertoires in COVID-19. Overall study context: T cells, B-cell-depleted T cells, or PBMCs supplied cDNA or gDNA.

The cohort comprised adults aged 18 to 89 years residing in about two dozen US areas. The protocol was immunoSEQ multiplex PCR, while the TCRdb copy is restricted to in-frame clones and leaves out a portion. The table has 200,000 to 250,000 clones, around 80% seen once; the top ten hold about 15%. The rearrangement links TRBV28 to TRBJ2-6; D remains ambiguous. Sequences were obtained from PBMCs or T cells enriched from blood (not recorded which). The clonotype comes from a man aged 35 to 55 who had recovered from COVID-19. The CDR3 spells CASRTGGSGANVLTF. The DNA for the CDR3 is TGTGCCAGCAGGACTGGCGGCTCTGGGGCCAACGTCCTGACTTTC.